Listed below are T cell receptor beta chains from one sample, sequenced in a study of shared clonotypes between healthy human individuals. TCRdb keeps only in-frame clones here, not all; method: immunoSEQ multiplex PCR. The sample includes around 500,000 clones, 79% of them seen just once. Sequenced: PBMCs. Every receptor here comes from a woman aged 40-49 years in good health. Some clones in this sample may be carry-over from other donors' samples. Both conserved end residues are trimmed from each CDR3. Only part of the rows carry a size: once, few, many, or a class if the clone is expanded.

V gene	clone size	CDR3 protein
TRBV28	.	ASSLGGVIQPQH
TRBV6-6	.	ASSYGRVAGGEQY
TRBV15	.	ATSRGRRVDEQF
TRBV28	.	ASSVPGRTY
TRBV30	once	AWSVGSYSYEQY
TRBV5-1	.	ASSLANPGGASYEQY
TRBV28	.	ASSVQPGPQGDGYT
TRBV12-5	.	ASGLVGSGWPQH
TRBV6-1	.	ASSEGTGSFEKLF
TRBV5-1	.	ASSLDGVWDTQY
TRBV28	.	ASRSGTENTGELF
TRBV15	few	ATSRDYSSASTDTQY
TRBV2	few	ASSPNLGMGSTDTQY
TRBV27	.	ASSPDKRAGASFTTNEKLF
TRBV21-1	.	ASSKDRDRMNTEAF
TRBV7-8	few	ASSPLGQIHQPQH
TRBV7-9	.	ASSSRIEQY
TRBV29-1	.	SVGLAGHTDTQY